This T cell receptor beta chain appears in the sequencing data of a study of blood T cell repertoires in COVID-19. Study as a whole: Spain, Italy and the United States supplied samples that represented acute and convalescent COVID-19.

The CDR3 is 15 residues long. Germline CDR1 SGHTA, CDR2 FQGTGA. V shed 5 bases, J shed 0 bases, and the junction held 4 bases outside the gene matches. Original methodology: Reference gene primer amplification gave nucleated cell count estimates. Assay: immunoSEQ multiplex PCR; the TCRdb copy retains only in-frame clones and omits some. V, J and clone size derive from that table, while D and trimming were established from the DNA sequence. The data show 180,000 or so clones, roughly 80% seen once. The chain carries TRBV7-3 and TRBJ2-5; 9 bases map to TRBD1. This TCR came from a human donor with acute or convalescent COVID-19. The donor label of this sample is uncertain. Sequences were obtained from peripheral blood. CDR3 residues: CASSPGTGYQETQYF. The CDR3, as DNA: TGTGCCAGCAGCCCAGGGACAGGGTACCAAGAGACCCAGTACTTC.